This record looks at one TCR beta chain sequence and its context. Its antigen is still unknown. TCRdb processed the 5' RACE reads anew with MiXCR; each CDR3 protein has one entry. Of about 400,000 distinct CDR3 sequences in the sample, around a tenth are singletons; the top ten hold around 20%. This record comes from a study of T cells after yellow fever vaccination. From germline, CDR1 is SGHTA and CDR2 FQGNSA. Trimming cost V 0 bases and J 4 bases; bases outside gene matches: 8. CDR3 length: 16 residues. Overall study findings and caveats: Only a minor proportion of clonotypes was detected across both CD4 and CD8 compartments. Clones that expanded after primary vaccination mostly reappeared after the booster (less than 98% CD4, 70% to 90% CD8).

Sequencing was performed on PBMCs, taken on the day of the first yellow fever vaccination. V usage is TRBV7-2 and J usage is TRBJ1-2; 7 bases agree with TRBD1. This receptor was identified in a man younger than 35 who received the YFV17D yellow fever vaccine. The CDR3 spells CASSLAEGALSYGYTF. In DNA form, the CDR3 reads TGTGCCAGCAGCTTAGCCGAGGGGGCGCTTAGCTATGGCTACACCTTC.